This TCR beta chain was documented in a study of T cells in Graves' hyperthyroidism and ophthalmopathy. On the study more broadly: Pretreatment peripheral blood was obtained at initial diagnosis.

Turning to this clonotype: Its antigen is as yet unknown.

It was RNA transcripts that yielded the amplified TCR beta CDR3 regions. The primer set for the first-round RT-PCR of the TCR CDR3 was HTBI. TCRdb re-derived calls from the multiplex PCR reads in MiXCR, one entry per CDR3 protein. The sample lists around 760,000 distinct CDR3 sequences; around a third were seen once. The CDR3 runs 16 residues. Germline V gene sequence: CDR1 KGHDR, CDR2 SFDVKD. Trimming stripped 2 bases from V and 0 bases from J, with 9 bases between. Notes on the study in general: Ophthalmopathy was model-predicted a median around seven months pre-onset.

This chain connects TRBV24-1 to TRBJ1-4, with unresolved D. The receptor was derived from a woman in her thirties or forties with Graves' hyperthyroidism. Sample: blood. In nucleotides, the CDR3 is TGTGCCACCAGTGATTCAAGACGGACAACTAATGAAAAACTGTTTTTT. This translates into CATSDSRRTTNEKLFF.